This T cell receptor beta chain comes out of a study of T cells in Graves' hyperthyroidism and ophthalmopathy (dated by TCRdb to the late 2010s). With respect to the entire study: To identify TCR V-J signatures that set the groups apart, the researchers used a discovery cohort of 100 patients, made up of roughly 45 with Graves' ophthalmopathy and 57 with stable Graves' hyperthyroidism. An independent validation cohort of around 19 hyperthyroidism patients and approximately 17 patients who later progressed to ophthalmopathy tested prospective prediction of ophthalmopathy. The approximately 95 discovery patients were divided at random into training and test sets in a 7:3 ratio. Thyroid tissue and blood T-cell repertoires from six Graves' hyperthyroidism patients were also compared in the study. Following sampling, methimazole starting at 30 mg daily was given to hyperthyroidism patients, and high-dose intravenous methylprednisolone was given to ophthalmopathy patients. The paper describes TCR Vbeta CDR3 sequencing of 140 or so peripheral blood samples, made up of 43 ophthalmopathy patients, approximately 73 hyperthyroidism patients and 17 progressor patients.

This clonotype came up a few times. Its cognate antigen has yet to be identified. One base away there is no much larger clone; base qualities are not given. The CDR3 covers 15 residues, taking in both the cysteine and the phenylalanine. Of all the DNA, just the CDR3 is kept, 45 bases in frame from base 1. V lost 6 bases and J lost 6 bases, and the count of bases not matched to a germline gene is 13. CDR1 and CDR2 are drawn from the germline V gene (reference sequence): LNHDA, SQIVND. Patients with uncontrolled infections, other autoimmune diseases, pregnancy or lactation were excluded. Diagnoses were established on the basis of clinical symptoms, serum thyroxine and TRAb, thyroid ultrasound, and orbital computed tomography. Total RNA was extracted using Trizol reagent, and RNA quality was assessed on an Agilent 2100 Bioanalyzer. TCR beta CDR3 regions were amplified from RNA transcripts. For the first round of RT-PCR on the TCR CDR3, the HTBI primer set was used together with the Qiagen OneStep RT-PCR kit. Libraries were constructed in a second round of multiplex PCR, after which size selection and purification were performed. The libraries were sequenced on an Illumina HiSeq2000 using paired-end 100 bp reads. Processing in the source paper ran as follows. SOAPnuke was used to process the raw data, removing reads that contained adapters or uncalled bases, had a mean Phred below 15, or lacked an exact match to the constant primer or identifier. COPE v1.2.5 was used to merge high-quality paired reads, and clonotypes were defined as unique nucleotide sequences. MiTCR v1.1 was used to align the clonotypes against IMGT TRBV, TRBD and TRBJ reference segments. Analysis was restricted to V-J combinations with a frequency above 0.0001, which covered roughly 99% of repertoires. The TCS score was defined as the ratio of F50 (clonal expansion) to E x V (chaos), calculated using BLOSUM62-based TCRdist between CDR3 peptides within each V-J. Welch's t-statistics and random forest reduced 450 to 600 V-J features to 10 to 15, which were used in a naive Bayes classifier (R e1071). The similarity between thyroid and blood repertoires was quantified using the Morisita-Horn index. TCRdb applied fastp at Q25 and MiXCR to the public reads, then kept only in-frame beta chains. Rows are combined by CDR3 protein, so each entry shows the most common genes and DNA. These V and J calls are TCRdb output, not the study's own analysis. The sample profile shows a few hundred thousand distinct CDR3 sequences; about 45% of them were found once. Of the sample, over 15% falls within the top ten clones.

What the study reported, not specific to this receptor: In validation, the model predicted progression to ophthalmopathy with roughly 70% sensitivity and roughly 75% specificity, a median of about 6.7 months before onset. No statistical method was used to fix the sample size in advance, and group allocation was not hidden from the investigators. Most expanded thyroid clonotypes (frequency above 0.001) were also found in blood, which suggests that blood repertoires may mirror thyroid immune responses. A model built on a 13 V-J signature distinguished ophthalmopathy from stable hyperthyroidism, reaching 85% to 90% sensitivity and about 81% specificity in cross-validation and 80%/75% in testing.

The rearrangement joined TRBV19 to TRBJ1-2, and TRBD1 matches 7 of the central bases. The source of this sequence is an adult woman with Graves' disease, either hyperthyroidism or ophthalmopathy (not recorded which). Sequenced sample: peripheral blood or thyroid tissue (not recorded which). The CDR3 in this case is CASSTRQGPINGYTF. In nucleotides, the sequence is TGTGCCAGTAGCACAAGACAGGGTCCAATAAATGGCTACACCTTC. The CDR3 plus the reference TRBV19 and TRBJ1-2 genes for the other parts give the full variable domain: DGGITQSPKYLFRKEGQNVTLSCEQNLNHDAMYWYRQDPGQGLRLIYYSQIVNDFQKGDIAEGYSVSREKKESFPLTVTSAQKNPTAFYLCASSTRQGPINGYTFGSGTRLTVV.